Listed below are T cell receptor beta chains from one sample, sequenced in a study of blood T cell repertoires in COVID-19. Repertoires were generated with immunoSEQ multiplex PCR, while TCRdb's copy carries only in-frame clones and drops some. The sample lists 150,000 or so clones; over 75% were seen once. Material for sequencing was PBMCs or T cells enriched from blood (not recorded which). Receptors originate from a man between 45 and 60 years old who had recovered from COVID-19. Both conserved end residues are part of each CDR3. The order of the fields is J gene, V gene, clone size, D gene, CDR3 protein, CDR3 DNA. D genes are given only for firm matches. Size is omitted from some rows. Given values are once, few, many or a class for expanded clones.

TRBJ2-5,TRBV6-5,.,TRBD2,CASSPAGGQETQYF,TGTGCCAGCAGTCCAGCGGGGGGGCAAGAGACCCAGTACTTC
TRBJ2-7,TRBV6-5,.,TRBD1,CASSLVTGAFEQYF,TGTGCCAGCAGTCTAGTGACAGGGGCTTTCGAGCAGTACTTC
TRBJ2-6,TRBV27,.,.,CASLEGANVLTF,TGTGCCTCCCTTGAGGGGGCCAACGTCCTGACTTTC
TRBJ2-2,TRBV2,.,TRBD2,CASSTGLGRTGELFF,TGTGCCAGCAGTACCGGACTAGGAAGGACCGGGGAGCTGTTTTTT
TRBJ2-1,TRBV6-9,.,.,CASSYSAGSSYNEQFF,TGTGCCAGCAGTTATTCGGCGGGAAGCTCCTACAATGAGCAGTTCTTC
TRBJ2-1,TRBV9,.,TRBD1,CASSAGAGTGVFNEQFF,TGTGCCAGCAGCGCCGGCGCCGGGACAGGGGTGTTCAATGAGCAGTTCTTC
TRBJ2-6,TRBV5-1,.,.,CASSSQGLVSGANVLTF,TGCGCCAGCAGCTCTCAGGGGCTGGTATCTGGGGCCAACGTCCTGACTTTC
TRBJ2-1,TRBV18,.,TRBD1,CASSPPGQGKQFF,TGTGCCAGCTCACCACCGGGACAGGGGAAGCAGTTCTTC
TRBJ1-1,TRBV3-1/TRBV3-2,.,.,CASSQAFGSAEAFF,TGTGCCAGCAGCCAGGCCTTCGGTAGCGCTGAAGCTTTCTTT
TRBJ2-7,TRBV3-1/TRBV3-2,.,.,CASSQEGANRYEQYF,TGTGCCAGCAGCCAAGAGGGGGCCAATAGATACGAGCAGTACTTC
TRBJ2-7,TRBV5-8,once,.,CASSLGATSSYEQYF,TGTGCCAGCAGCTTGGGGGCAACCAGCTCCTACGAGCAGTACTTC
TRBJ2-1,TRBV28,once,TRBD2,CASSGGTTNSYNEQFF,TGTGCCAGCAGTGGTGGGACTACCAACTCCTACAATGAGCAGTTCTTC
TRBJ1-1,TRBV30,.,.,CAWSVANVEAFF,TGTGCCTGGAGTGTGGCCAATGTAGAAGCTTTCTTT
TRBJ2-1,TRBV9,.,TRBD1,CASSPGQGFDEQFF,TGTGCCAGCAGCCCCGGACAGGGGTTCGATGAGCAGTTCTTC
TRBJ1-1,TRBV5-1,.,TRBD1,CASSLDWTGSFMNTEAFF,TGCGCCAGCAGCTTGGATTGGACAGGGAGTTTCATGAACACTGAAGCTTTCTTT
TRBJ1-1,TRBV18,.,TRBD1,CASSPGTGANTEAFF,TGTGCCAGCTCACCGGGGACAGGGGCGAACACTGAAGCTTTCTTT
TRBJ1-1,TRBV3-1/TRBV3-2,.,TRBD1,CASSPTGGYTEAFF,TGTGCCAGCAGCCCCACAGGGGGCTACACTGAAGCTTTCTTT
TRBJ2-3,TRBV9,.,.,CAIRGRDTQYF,TGTGCCATAAGAGGCCGTGATACGCAGTATTTT
TRBJ2-2,TRBV5-1,.,.,CASSYAGPNTGELFF,TGCGCCAGCAGTTATGCAGGCCCGAACACCGGGGAGCTGTTTTTT
TRBJ1-1,TRBV19,few,.,CASMSMNTEAFF,TGTGCCAGTATGAGTATGAACACTGAAGCTTTCTTT
TRBJ1-1,TRBV19,.,TRBD1,CASSDRTGPSNTEAFF,TGTGCCAGTAGCGACCGGACAGGTCCCTCGAACACTGAAGCTTTCTTT
TRBJ2-7,TRBV11-2,.,TRBD1,CASSLGGGPYEQYF,TGTGCCAGCAGCTTAGGAGGGGGCCCCTACGAGCAGTACTTC
TRBJ2-2,TRBV7-9,.,.,CASSPFQGGGELFF,TGTGCCAGCAGCCCGTTCCAGGGAGGTGGGGAGCTGTTTTTT
TRBJ2-5,TRBV4-1,.,.,CASSPQGETQYF,TGCGCCAGCAGCCCTCAGGGGGAGACCCAGTACTTC
TRBJ2-4,TRBV5-4,once,TRBD2,CASSLKVGTSGSMDIQYF,TGTGCCAGCAGCTTGAAGGTAGGGACTAGCGGGAGTATGGACATTCAGTACTTC
TRBJ2-5,TRBV19,.,TRBD2,CASCSLAAPQETQYF,TGTGCCAGCTGTTCACTAGCGGCCCCCCAGGAGACCCAGTACTTC
TRBJ1-5,TRBV10-3,.,TRBD1,CAISGDRVGPQHF,TGTGCCATCAGTGGTGACAGGGTTGGGCCCCAGCATTTT
TRBJ2-1,TRBV13,.,TRBD2,CASSSSNPTSGPDYNEQFF,TGTGCCAGCAGCTCCTCCAATCCAACTAGCGGTCCAGACTACAATGAGCAGTTCTTC
TRBJ1-5,TRBV6-5,.,.,CASSRDFLGNQPQHF,TGTGCCAGCAGTCGGGACTTCCTGGGAAATCAGCCCCAGCATTTT
TRBJ2-5,TRBV29-1,.,TRBD2,CSVEGGAGETQYF,TGCAGCGTTGAGGGAGGGGCAGGGGAGACCCAGTACTTC
TRBJ2-1,TRBV7-2,.,TRBD2,CASSPRTSGGVNEQFF,TGTGCCAGCAGCCCCCGGACTAGCGGGGGGGTAAATGAGCAGTTCTTC
TRBJ1-2,TRBV2,once,.,CASSETGQGGYTF,TGTGCCAGCAGTGAAACAGGCCAGGGGGGCTACACCTTC
TRBJ1-3,TRBV5-1,.,TRBD1,CASSSTGRGGSSGNTIYF,TGCGCCAGCAGCTCGACGGGGCGAGGGGGCTCTTCTGGAAACACCATATATTTT
TRBJ1-6,TRBV25-1,.,TRBD1,CASSGTGYNSPLHF,TGTGCCAGCAGTGGGACAGGGTATAATTCACCCCTCCACTTT
TRBJ2-7,TRBV25-1,once,TRBD2,CASSPIRAGGSFGEQYF,TGTGCCAGCAGTCCCATTCGAGCGGGAGGGTCGTTCGGCGAGCAGTACTTC
TRBJ2-2,TRBV2,.,.,CASRIGAGYNGELFF,TGTGCCAGCCGGATAGGGGCAGGATATAACGGGGAGCTGTTTTTT
TRBJ2-5,TRBV5-6,.,TRBD1,CASSLGQGWAETQYF,TGTGCCAGCAGCTTGGGACAGGGTTGGGCAGAGACCCAGTACTTC
TRBJ2-1,TRBV10-2,.,.,CASREPPFSEQFF,TGCGCCAGCAGAGAACCCCCTTTTAGTGAGCAGTTCTTC
TRBJ2-2,TRBV5-1,.,.,CASSLRQTTPTGELFF,TGCGCCAGCAGCTTACGACAGACCACCCCCACCGGGGAGCTGTTTTTT
TRBJ1-3,TRBV5-5,.,.,CASSPRTTISGNTIYF,TGTGCCAGCAGCCCAAGGACTACTATCTCTGGAAACACCATATATTTT
TRBJ2-3,TRBV15,.,.,CATSPRGHTHTDTQYF,TGTGCCACCAGTCCACGGGGACATACGCACACAGATACGCAGTATTTT
TRBJ2-7,TRBV19,.,.,CASGGTVPHEQYF,TGTGCCAGTGGCGGGACAGTACCCCACGAGCAGTACTTC
TRBJ2-3,TRBV7-3,.,TRBD2,CASSLPTSPGQDTQYF,TGTGCCAGCAGCTTACCGACTAGCCCTGGGCAAGATACGCAGTATTTT
TRBJ1-5,TRBV27,.,TRBD1,CASSSGTDSNQPQHF,TGTGCCAGCAGTTCCGGGACAGATAGCAATCAGCCCCAGCATTTT
TRBJ1-2,TRBV6-1,.,.,CASSDSANYGYTF,TGTGCCAGCAGTGACAGCGCTAACTATGGCTACACCTTC
TRBJ1-6,TRBV6-1,.,.,CASSELPRANSPLHF,TGTGCCAGCAGTGAGTTACCCAGGGCGAACTCACCCCTCCACTTT
TRBJ2-1,TRBV3-1/TRBV3-2,.,.,CASSRAEDFNEQFF,TGTGCCAGCAGCCGAGCGGAGGACTTCAATGAGCAGTTCTTC
TRBJ1-1,TRBV27,.,.,CASSLFGGARNTEAFF,TGTGCCAGCAGTTTATTTGGAGGGGCGAGGAACACTGAAGCTTTCTTT
TRBJ1-5,TRBV28,.,TRBD1,CASSLTGGRGPQHF,TGTGCCAGCAGTTTGACAGGGGGAAGGGGGCCCCAGCATTTT
TRBJ2-2,TRBV27,few,.,CASSLLAGYPGELFF,TGTGCCAGCAGTTTACTGGCAGGGTACCCCGGGGAGCTGTTTTTT
TRBJ1-5,TRBV18,.,TRBD1,CASSPTGDRTNQPQHF,TGTGCCAGCTCACCTACTGGGGACAGGACCAATCAGCCCCAGCATTTT
TRBJ1-1,TRBV18,.,.,CASSREIRESEAFF,TGTGCCAGCTCAAGAGAGATCAGGGAATCGGAAGCTTTCTTT
TRBJ2-2,TRBV20-1,.,.,CSASVLNTGELFF,TGCAGTGCTAGTGTCTTGAACACCGGGGAGCTGTTTTTT
TRBJ1-4,TRBV19,.,.,CASSMQGTTNEKLFF,TGTGCCAGTAGTATGCAGGGGACAACTAATGAAAAACTGTTTTTT
TRBJ2-1,TRBV7-9,.,TRBD2,CASSLVVAGAGYEQFF,TGTGCCAGCAGCTTAGTAGTAGCGGGGGCTGGCTATGAGCAGTTCTTC
TRBJ2-3,TRBV28,.,TRBD2,CASSSPPSGTADTQYF,TGTGCTAGCAGTTCCCCCCCCAGCGGGACCGCAGATACGCAGTATTTT
TRBJ1-4,TRBV5-5,.,TRBD1,CASSFGTGYEKLFF,TGTGCCAGCAGCTTCGGGACAGGGTATGAAAAACTGTTTTTT